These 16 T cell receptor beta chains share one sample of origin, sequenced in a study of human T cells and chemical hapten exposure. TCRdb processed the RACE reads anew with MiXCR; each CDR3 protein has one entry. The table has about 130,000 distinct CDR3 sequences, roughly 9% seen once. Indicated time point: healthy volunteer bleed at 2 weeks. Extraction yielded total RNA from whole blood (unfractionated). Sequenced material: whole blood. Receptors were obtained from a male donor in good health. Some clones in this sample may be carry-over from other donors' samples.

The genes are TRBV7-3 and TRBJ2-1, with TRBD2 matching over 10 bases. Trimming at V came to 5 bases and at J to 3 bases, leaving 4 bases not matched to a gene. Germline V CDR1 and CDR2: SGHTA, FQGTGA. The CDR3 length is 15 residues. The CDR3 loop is CASSILAGNYNEQFF. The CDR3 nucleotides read TGTGCCAGCAGCATACTAGCGGGGAACTACAATGAGCAGTTCTTC.

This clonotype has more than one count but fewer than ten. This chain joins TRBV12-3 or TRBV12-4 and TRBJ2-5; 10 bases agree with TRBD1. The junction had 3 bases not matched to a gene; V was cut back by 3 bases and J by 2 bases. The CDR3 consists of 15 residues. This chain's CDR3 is CASSFGQGEQETQYF. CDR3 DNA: TGTGCCAGCAGTTTCGGACAGGGGGAACAAGAGACCCAGTACTTC.

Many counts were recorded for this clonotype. This CDR3 reads CSAIDNSGANVLTF. CDR3 coding DNA: TGCAGTGCTATTGACAACTCTGGGGCCAACGTCCTGACTTTC. The V gene is TRBV20-1, the J gene TRBJ2-6, with unresolved D. The CDR3 spans 14 residues. V was clipped by 4 bases and J by 0 bases, with 7 bases between them. Germline CDR1 and CDR2: DFQATT and SNEGSKA (reference sequence).

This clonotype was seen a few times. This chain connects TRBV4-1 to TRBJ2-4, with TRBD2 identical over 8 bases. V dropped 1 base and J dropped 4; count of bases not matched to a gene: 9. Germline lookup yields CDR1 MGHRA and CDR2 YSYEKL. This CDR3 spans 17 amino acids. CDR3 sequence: CASSQVVFGTRKNIQYF. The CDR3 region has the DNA TGCGCCAGCAGCCAAGTTGTATTTGGGACTAGGAAAAACATTCAGTACTTC.

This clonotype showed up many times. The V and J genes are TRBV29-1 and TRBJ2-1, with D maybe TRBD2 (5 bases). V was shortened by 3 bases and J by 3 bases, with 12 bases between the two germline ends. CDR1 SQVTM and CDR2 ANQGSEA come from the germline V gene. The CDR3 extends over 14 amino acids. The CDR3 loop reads CSVDSGRIYNEQFF. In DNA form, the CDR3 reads TGCAGCGTTGATAGTGGGAGAATCTACAATGAGCAGTTCTTC.

The CDR3 bases are TGTGCCAGCAGAGCGACACAGGGTGGTCGGTACGAGCAGTACTTC. Its protein product is CASRATQGGRYEQYF. This sequence joins TRBV6-5 and TRBJ2-7; TRBD1 is a possible D gene (6 bases). The CDR3 totals 15 residues. V was pared by 6 bases and J by 4 bases, with 19 bases between. CDR1 and CDR2 from the germline V gene are MNHEY and SVGAGI.

The CDR3 DNA sequence: TGCAGCGTGACCGGGACAGGGGGCGTCCACACCGGGGAGCTGTTTTTT. It yields the protein CSVTGTGGVHTGELFF. V is TRBV29-1 and J is TRBJ2-2; 12 nucleotides agree with TRBD1. Germline V gene data show CDR1 as SQVTM and CDR2 as ANQGSEA. The CDR3 sequence is 16 residues long. The trim removed 6 bases at V and 3 bases at J, leaving 8 bases unmatched.

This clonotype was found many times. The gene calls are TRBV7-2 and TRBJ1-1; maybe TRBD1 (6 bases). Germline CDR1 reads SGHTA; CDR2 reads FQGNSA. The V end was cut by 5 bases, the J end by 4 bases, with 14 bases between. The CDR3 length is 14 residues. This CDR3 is CASSNREGITEAFF. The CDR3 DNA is TGTGCCAGCAGCAACAGGGAAGGGATCACTGAAGCTTTCTTT.

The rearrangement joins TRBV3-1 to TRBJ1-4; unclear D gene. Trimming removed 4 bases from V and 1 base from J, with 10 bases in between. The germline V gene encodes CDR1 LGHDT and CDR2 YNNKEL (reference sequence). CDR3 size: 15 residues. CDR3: CASSLTVLTNEKLFF. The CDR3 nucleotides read TGTGCCAGCAGCCTGACTGTTCTAACTAATGAAAAACTGTTTTTT.

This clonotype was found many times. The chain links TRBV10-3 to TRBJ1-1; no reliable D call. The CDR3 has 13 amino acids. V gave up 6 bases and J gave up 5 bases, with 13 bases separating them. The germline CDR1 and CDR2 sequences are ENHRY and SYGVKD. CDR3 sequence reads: CAIRRSGRTEAFF. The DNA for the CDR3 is TGTGCCATCAGACGGTCCGGCAGGACTGAAGCTTTCTTT.

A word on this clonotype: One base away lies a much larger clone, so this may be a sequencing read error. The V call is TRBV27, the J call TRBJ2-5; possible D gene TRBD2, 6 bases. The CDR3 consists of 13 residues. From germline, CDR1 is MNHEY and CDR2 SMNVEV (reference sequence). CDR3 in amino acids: CASILSGVETQYF. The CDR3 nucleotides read TGTGCCAGCATTTTATCGGGGGTAGAGACCCAGTACTTC.

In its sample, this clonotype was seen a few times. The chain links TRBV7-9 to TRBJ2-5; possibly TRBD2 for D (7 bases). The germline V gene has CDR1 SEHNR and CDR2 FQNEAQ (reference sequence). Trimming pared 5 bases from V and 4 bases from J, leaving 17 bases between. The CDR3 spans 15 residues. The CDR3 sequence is CASSLPRGGGETQYF. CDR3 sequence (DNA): TGTGCCAGCAGCCTACCTCGGGGAGGGGGAGAGACCCAGTACTTC.

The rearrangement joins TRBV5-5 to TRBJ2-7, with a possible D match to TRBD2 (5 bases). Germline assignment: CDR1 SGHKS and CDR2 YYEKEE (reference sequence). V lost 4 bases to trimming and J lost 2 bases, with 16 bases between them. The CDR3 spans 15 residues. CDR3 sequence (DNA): TGTGCCAGCAGCCAAACGCCGCGGGTGCCCTACGAGCAGTACTTC. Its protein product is CASSQTPRVPYEQYF.

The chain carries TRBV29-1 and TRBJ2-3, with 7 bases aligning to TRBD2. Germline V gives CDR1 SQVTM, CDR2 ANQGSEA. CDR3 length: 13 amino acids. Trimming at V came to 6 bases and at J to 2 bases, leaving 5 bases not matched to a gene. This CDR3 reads CSVSGVLTDTQYF. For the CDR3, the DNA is TGCAGCGTAAGCGGGGTACTCACAGATACGCAGTATTTT.

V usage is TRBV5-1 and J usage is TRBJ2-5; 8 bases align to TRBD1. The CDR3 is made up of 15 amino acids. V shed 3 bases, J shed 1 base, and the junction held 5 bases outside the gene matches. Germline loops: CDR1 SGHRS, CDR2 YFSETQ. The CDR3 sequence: CASSSPDRAQETQYF. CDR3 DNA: TGCGCCAGCAGCTCCCCGGACAGGGCCCAAGAGACCCAGTACTTC.

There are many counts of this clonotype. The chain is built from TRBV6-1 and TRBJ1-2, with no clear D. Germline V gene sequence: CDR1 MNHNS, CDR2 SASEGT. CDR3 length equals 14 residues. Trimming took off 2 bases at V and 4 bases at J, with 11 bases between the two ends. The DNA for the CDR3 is TGTGCCAGCAGTGAACGGGAGCCCATCTATGGCTACACCTTC. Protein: CASSEREPIYGYTF.